This passage covers 23 T cell receptor beta chains from one sample sequenced in a study of T cell clonality in common variable immunodeficiency. For these receptors, no antigen is known. Findings of the study overall: Reportedly, TCR beta sequences from common variable immunodeficiency showed fewer deletions and N-nucleotide insertions.

Data came from immunoSEQ multiplex PCR; TCRdb stores just in-frame clones and leaves some out. This record lists about 35,000 clones, none seen once only, and the top ten clones contain 5% to 7%. The sequencing sample was made of peripheral blood mononuclear cells. The source of these receptors is a human donor with common variable immunodeficiency.

Ten or more counts support this clone. The read comes to an end 3 residues before the CDR3 does, leaving the germline J gene to fill in the end. The V gene is TRBV7-2, the J gene TRBJ1-1; D possibly corresponds to TRBD1 (6 bases). Per the germline V gene, CDR1 is SGHTA and CDR2 is FQGNSA. The CDR3 has 16 residues. Trimming removed 0 bases from V and 4 bases from J, with 15 bases in between. The sequenced CDR3 bases are TGTGCCAGCAGCTTAGCCGCTGGCAGGGGACCCACTGAA. Residues: CASSLAAGRGPTE. The entire CDR3 protein is CASSLAAGRGPTEAFF. The full variable domain, in which reference TRBV7-2 and TRBJ1-1 provide the parts outside the CDR3, is GAGVSQSPSNKVTEKGKDVELRCDPISGHTALYWYRQSLGQGLEFLIYFQGNSAPDKSGLPSDRFSAERTGGSVSTLTIQRTQQEDSAVYLCASSLAAGRGPTEAFFGQGTRLTVV.

This clone was seen ten or more times. The read ends 3 residues before the CDR3 terminus; that terminus is restored from the germline J gene. J is TRBJ2-2 and V is TRBV29-1, with TRBD1 as a possible D gene (6 bases). V lost 6 bases and J 4 bases, leaving 12 bases between the germline ends. This CDR3 comprises 13 residues. CDR1 and CDR2 (germline): SQVTM, ANQGSEA. CDR3 DNA, as far as it was read: TGCAGCGTCAACAGGGATGCCACCGGGGAG. It translates to CSVNRDATGE. The full CDR3 is CSVNRDATGELFF.

This clone was detected a few times. Sequencing ends 3 residues short of the CDR3 end; the germline J gene provides the rest. The chain has TRBV6-4 and TRBJ1-2; possible D gene TRBD1, 6 bases. The CDR3 consists of 14 residues. Germline-derived CDR1 and CDR2 are MRHNA and SNTAGT. Trimming cost V 9 bases and J 2 bases, with 16 bases left between them. CDR3 region: CASQGLIVNYGYTF. CDR3 DNA, as far as it was read: TGTGCCAGTCAGGGGCTGATAGTGAACTATGGC.

Comments on this clone: The read comes to an end 3 residues before the CDR3 does, leaving the germline J gene to fill in the end. The rearrangement uses TRBV13 and TRBJ2-1; D is unclear. V dropped 4 bases and J dropped 9 bases, with 13 bases sitting between them. Germline V CDR1 and CDR2: PRHDT, FYEKMQ (reference sequence). The CDR3 runs 13 residues. The CDR3 sequence: CASSSHSGGEQFF. The CDR3 bases that were read are TGTGCCAGCAGCTCCCACTCTGGTGGTGAG.

Turning to this clone: The CDR3 is cut off 3 residues early in the read; its end comes from the germline J gene. The V call is TRBV20-1, the J call TRBJ2-1, with D unclear. Germline CDR1 and CDR2: DFQATT and SNEGSKA (reference sequence). The CDR3 has 10 residues. V was shortened by 3 bases and J by 7 bases, with 4 bases between the two germline ends. CDR3 bases read: TGCAGTGCTAGTAGTAATGAG. This sequence encodes CSASSNE. The full CDR3 sequence reads CSASSNEQFF.

This clone showed up just a few times. The read ends 3 residues early relative to the CDR3; the germline J gene fills the gap. This chain uses TRBV20-1 with TRBJ1-5; weak D call: TRBD1 (5 bases). CDR1 is DFQATT and CDR2 is SNEGSKA in the germline V gene (reference sequence). The CDR3 has 13 amino acids. Trimming shortened V by 5 bases and J by 3 bases, and 11 bases separated the two germline ends. The CDR3 region is CSALQGFNQPQHF. The CDR3 bases that were read are TGCAGTGCTTTGCAGGGCTTCAATCAGCCC.

This clone was recorded a few times. The CDR3 end lies 3 residues beyond the end of the read and is filled in from the germline J gene. V usage is TRBV6-1 and J usage is TRBJ1-2, with D perhaps matching TRBD1 (5 bases). The CDR3 extends over 13 amino acids. V lost 3 bases and J 6 bases, leaving 11 bases between the germline ends. The V gene's germline CDR1 is MNHNS and CDR2 SASEGT. The part of the CDR3 DNA that was read is TGTGCCAGCAGTGACCCCGTCAGGGATGGC. Translation: CASSDPVRDG. In full, the CDR3 is CASSDPVRDGYTF.

This clone was observed a handful of times. Read sequence stops 3 residues before the CDR3 end, and the germline J gene provides the missing end. The V and J genes are TRBV30 and TRBJ2-1; 15 bases are shared with TRBD2. From germline, CDR1 is GTSNPN and CDR2 SVGIG (reference sequence). V gave up 2 bases and J gave up 2 bases; unmatched junction bases: 10. This CDR3 contains 19 residues. The covered CDR3 bases are TGTGCCTGGAGTTCGGGACTAGCGGGAGGACTAGTGGCCTACAATGAG. It encodes CAWSSGLAGGLVAYNE. The full CDR3 sequence reads CAWSSGLAGGLVAYNEQFF.

Notes on this clone: Read sequence stops 3 residues before the CDR3 end, and the germline J gene provides the missing end. The chain combines TRBV5-1 with TRBJ2-1; D might be TRBD2 (6 bases). V was pared by 0 bases and J by 3 bases, with 7 bases between. The CDR3 has 14 amino acids. The germline V gene encodes CDR1 SGHRS and CDR2 YFSETQ. The CDR3 protein is CASSLGGVYNEQFF. CDR3 DNA, as far as it was read: TGCGCCAGCAGCTTGGGGGGGGTCTACAATGAG.

Note on this clone: With the read ending 3 residues before the CDR3 end, the germline J gene is used to fill in that end. V and J are TRBV7-8 and TRBJ2-5, with 8 bases lining up with TRBD1. From germline, CDR1 is SGHVS and CDR2 FQNEAQ. The CDR3 covers 16 residues. The V and J ends lost 3 bases and 1 base, in that order; junction bases with no gene match: 7. The sequenced part of the CDR3 DNA is TGTGCCAGCAGCTTTCTTTCCGGGACAGGCCAAGAGACC. Amino acid sequence: CASSFLSGTGQET. The full CDR3 protein is CASSFLSGTGQETQYF.

This clone appeared a few times. It may be a read error: a sequence one base away is much more abundant. The read halts 3 residues ahead of the CDR3 end, with the missing end drawn from the germline J gene. This chain uses TRBV7-8 with TRBJ1-1, with 8 bases fitting TRBD1. Germline loops: CDR1 SGHVS, CDR2 FQNEAQ. V lost 8 bases to trimming and J lost 3 bases; unmatched junction nucleotides: 8. The CDR3 runs 14 residues. The part of the CDR3 DNA that was read is TGTGCCAGCGGGCCGACAGGGGCGGACACTGAA. Its protein product is CASGPTGADTE. The entire CDR3 protein is CASGPTGADTEAFF.

This clone was detected only a few times. The CDR3 is cut off 3 residues early in the read; its end comes from the germline J gene. V and J are TRBV19 and TRBJ1-5; 8 positions match TRBD1. The CDR3 sequence is 15 residues long. V dropped 5 bases and J dropped 7; count of bases not matched to a gene: 10. The germline CDR1 and CDR2 sequences are LNHDA and SQIVND (reference sequence). The CDR3 region is CASSGQGGNLQPQHF. The sequenced CDR3 bases are TGTGCCAGTAGTGGACAGGGAGGGAACTTACAGCCC.

The table lists this clone with a few counts. The DNA read from the CDR3 is TGTGCCAGCAGTTGGGACAGCGGCTACGAG. Translated, it gives CASSWDSGYE. The whole CDR3 protein is CASSWDSGYEQYF. The V and J genes are TRBV6-2 or TRBV6-3 and TRBJ2-7; TRBD1 matches at 7 bases. Read data end 3 residues before the CDR3 end; the end is taken from the germline J gene. The CDR3 consists of 13 residues. Germline V gene data show CDR1 as MNHEY and CDR2 as SVGEGT. Germline trimming cut 4 bases from V and 3 bases from J; bases unmatched to any gene: 3.

Points on this clone: The CDR3 end falls 3 residues outside the read, so it is completed with the germline J gene. The V call is TRBV6-2 or TRBV6-3, the J call TRBJ1-5; 7 nucleotides line up with TRBD1. Germline CDR1 is MNHEY and CDR2 is SVGEGT. V lost 10 bases and J lost 4; bases outside the gene matches: 10. This CDR3 region has 14 residues. The sequenced part of the CDR3 DNA is TGTGCCACCTACTACGGGACAGATAATCAGCCC. This encodes CATYYGTDNQP. In full, the CDR3 is CATYYGTDNQPQHF.

Comments on this clone: The sequenced fragment ends 3 residues before the CDR3 boundary, so the rest is inferred from the germline J gene. V and J are TRBV7-2 and TRBJ2-7, with 14 bases identical to TRBD2. Germline V CDR1 and CDR2: SGHTA, FQGNSA. The CDR3 has 15 residues. J lost 3 bases, V lost 5 bases, and 3 bases had no gene match. CDR3 DNA (partial): TGTGCCAGCAGCCCGGGACTAGCGGGAGTCTACGAG. Protein sequence: CASSPGLAGVYE. The entire CDR3 protein reads CASSPGLAGVYEQYF.

This clone has at least ten counts. The read stops 3 residues short of the end of the CDR3; the missing end is completed from the germline J gene. V is TRBV7-3 and J is TRBJ2-3; 9 bases map to TRBD2. The CDR3 loop spans 16 amino acids. V shed 5 bases, J shed 4 bases, and the junction held 10 bases outside the gene matches. Germline CDR1 reads SGHTA; CDR2 reads FQGTGA. CDR3 bases read: TGTGCCAGCAGCCCATTTGCTAGCGGGACAGCAGATACG. It translates to CASSPFASGTADT. The entire CDR3 reads CASSPFASGTADTQYF.

With regard to this clone: Its ends do not fully match the called genes, so a read error is possible. The CDR3 end lies 3 residues beyond the end of the read and is filled in from the germline J gene. V usage is TRBV19 and J usage is TRBJ1-5; 9 nucleotides align to TRBD1. Germline loops: CDR1 LNHDA, CDR2 SQIVND (reference sequence). CDR3 size: 16 residues. This chain's CDR3 is CASIPGTGTSKQPQHF. The CDR3 bases that were read are TGTGCCAGTATCCCCGGGACAGGGACGAGCAAGCAGCCC.

Many counts were recorded for this clone. The CDR3 goes on 3 residues after the read ends, and that part is filled in from the germline J gene. V gene TRBV7-2 combines with J gene TRBJ2-7; possible D gene TRBD2, 5 bases. The CDR3 covers 14 residues. Germline CDR1 is SGHTA and CDR2 is FQGNSA. V was pared by 2 bases and J by 3 bases, with 11 bases between. The CDR3 here is CASSLLGVHYEQYF. The sequenced CDR3 bases are TGTGCCAGCAGCTTACTCGGGGTCCACTACGAG.

Note on this clone: The DNA ends 3 residues before the CDR3 does, and the rest of the CDR3 is filled in from the germline J gene. The chain employs TRBV7-2 and TRBJ2-5, with D perhaps TRBD2 (5 bases). The CDR3 consists of 13 residues. The V and J ends lost 4 bases and 5 bases respectively, with 11 bases between them. CDR1 is SGHTA, CDR2 FQGNSA, per germline. The DNA read from the CDR3 is TGTGCCAGCAGCTCCTGGACTGATGAGACC. This gives the protein CASSSWTDET. The whole CDR3 region reads CASSSWTDETQYF.

This clone came up a few times. The read ends 3 residues before the CDR3 terminus; that terminus is restored from the germline J gene. V and J are TRBV19 and TRBJ2-7; D gene unclear. Germline V gene sequence: CDR1 LNHDA, CDR2 SQIVND (reference sequence). The CDR3 contains 11 residues. Trimming stripped 5 bases from V and 2 bases from J, with 4 bases between. The covered CDR3 bases are TGTGCCAGTAGTTCGGCCTACGAG. It encodes CASSSAYE. The whole CDR3 region reads CASSSAYEQYF.

Note on this clone: The sequence runs out 3 residues before the end of the CDR3; the remainder is reconstructed from the germline J gene. V and J are TRBV7-3 and TRBJ2-2; possible D gene TRBD1, 5 bases. Germline-derived CDR1 and CDR2 are SGHTA and FQGTGA. V was shortened by 5 bases and J by 8 bases, with 9 bases between the two germline ends. The CDR3 loop spans 12 amino acids. This CDR3 reads CASSTDSGELFF. The CDR3 DNA, read in part, is TGTGCCAGCAGCACAGACAGTGGGGAG.

This clone was observed many times. The CDR3 extends 3 residues past the end of the read, so its final part is completed from the germline J gene. This chain uses TRBV19 with TRBJ1-2; 11 bases line up with TRBD1. This CDR3 has 15 residues. CDR1 and CDR2 (germline): LNHDA, SQIVND (reference sequence). With V trimmed by 4 bases and J by 4 bases, 5 bases remained unmatched. The DNA read from the CDR3 is TGTGCCAGTAGTACTCCGGGACAGGGGGTCTATGGC. Translated: CASSTPGQGVYG. The entire CDR3 protein reads CASSTPGQGVYGYTF.

This clone was found many times. The CDR3 extends 3 residues past the end of the read, so its final part is completed from the germline J gene. The same CDR3 is also encoded by other DNA sequences in this sample. The rearrangement joins TRBV7-9 to TRBJ2-5, with a weak D call TRBD1 (6 bases). V was cut by 4 bases and J by 5 bases, with 17 bases left in between. The CDR3 spans 15 residues. Germline V gene lookup returns CDR1 SEHNR and CDR2 FQNEAQ (reference sequence). CDR3 bases read: TGTGCCAGCAGCTACCCTCGGGGCAGGGGTGAGACC. Its translation is CASSYPRGRGET. The entire CDR3 protein is CASSYPRGRGETQYF.